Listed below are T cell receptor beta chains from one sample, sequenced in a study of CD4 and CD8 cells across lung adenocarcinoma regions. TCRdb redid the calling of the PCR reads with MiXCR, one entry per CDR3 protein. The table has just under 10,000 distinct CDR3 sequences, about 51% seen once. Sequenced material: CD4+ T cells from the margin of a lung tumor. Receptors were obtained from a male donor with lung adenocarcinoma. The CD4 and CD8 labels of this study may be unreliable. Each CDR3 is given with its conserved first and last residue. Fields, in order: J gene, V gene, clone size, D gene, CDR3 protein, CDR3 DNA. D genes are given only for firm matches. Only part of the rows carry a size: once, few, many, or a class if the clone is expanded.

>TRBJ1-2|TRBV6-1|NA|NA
CASSDYGLDGYTF
TGTGCCAGCAGTGACTACGGGCTCGATGGCTACACCTTC
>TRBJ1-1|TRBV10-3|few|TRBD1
CAISESRGREVGNTEAFF
TGTGCCATCAGTGAGTCCAGGGGGCGAGAGGTTGGGAACACTGAAGCTTTCTTT
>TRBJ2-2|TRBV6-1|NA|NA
CASTPVRGAYNELFF
TGTGCCAGCACCCCGGTCAGGGGCGCCTACAATGAGCTGTTTTTT
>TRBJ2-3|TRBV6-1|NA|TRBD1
CASSRGREDTQYF
TGTGCCAGCAGCAGGGGGCGTGAAGATACGCAGTATTTT
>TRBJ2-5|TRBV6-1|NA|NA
CASSRNWQAQETQYF
TGTGCCAGCAGTAGAAACTGGCAGGCCCAAGAGACCCAGTACTTC
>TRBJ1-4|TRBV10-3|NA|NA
CAISEVGFEEKLFF
TGTGCCATCAGTGAGGTTGGCTTTGAAGAAAAACTGTTTTTT
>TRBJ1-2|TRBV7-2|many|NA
CASSGRVDYGYTF
TGTGCCAGCAGCGGCAGGGTAGACTATGGCTACACCTTC
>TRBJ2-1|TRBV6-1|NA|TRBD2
CASSPAGTSRGGGYNEQFF
TGTGCCAGCAGTCCCGCCGGGACTTCCCGCGGGGGGGGTTACAATGAGCAGTTCTTC
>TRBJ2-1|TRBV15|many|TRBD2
CATSRDPPLAAEQFF
TGTGCCACCAGCAGAGATCCACCACTAGCGGCCGAGCAGTTCTTC
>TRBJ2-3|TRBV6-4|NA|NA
CARGAGAKNTQYF
TGTGCCAGGGGGGCGGGAGCCAAAAACACGCAGTATTTT
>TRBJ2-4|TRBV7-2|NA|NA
CAGSLGPDNNIQYF
TGTGCGGGCAGCTTGGGCCCGGACAATAACATTCAGTACTTC
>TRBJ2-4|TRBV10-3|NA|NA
CASQGGGTKNIQYF
TGTGCCAGTCAGGGGGGGGGGACCAAAAACATTCAGTACTTC
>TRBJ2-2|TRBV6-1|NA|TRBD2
CASRGGGAASTGELFF
TGTGCCAGCAGGGGCGGGGGGGCCGCGAGCACCGGGGAGCTGTTTTTT
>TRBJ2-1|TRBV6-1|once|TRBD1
CASRLGQGKQFF
TGTGCCAGCAGATTGGGACAGGGCAAGCAGTTCTTC
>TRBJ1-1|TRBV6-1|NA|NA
CASRLGKDTEAFF
TGTGCCAGCAGACTAGGGAAGGACACTGAAGCTTTCTTT
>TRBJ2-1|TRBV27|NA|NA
CASSKIPGSEQFF
TGTGCCAGCAGCAAAATCCCAGGGTCTGAGCAGTTCTTC
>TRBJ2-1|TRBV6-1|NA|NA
CVSRRPGRYNEQFF
TGTGTCAGCAGACGTCCTGGTCGCTACAATGAGCAGTTCTTC
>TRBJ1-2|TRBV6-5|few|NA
CASSYTPSSNYGYTF
TGTGCCAGCAGTTACACACCCTCCTCTAACTATGGCTACACCTTC
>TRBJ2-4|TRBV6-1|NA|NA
CASRGPRAKDMQYF
TGTGCCAGCAGGGGGCCGCGAGCCAAAGACATGCAGTACTTC
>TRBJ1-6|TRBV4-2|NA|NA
CASSQREGLGSPLHF
TGTGCCAGCAGCCAGAGGGAGGGGCTAGGATCACCCCTCCACTTT
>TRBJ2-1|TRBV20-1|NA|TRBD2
CSARLVAGLNEQFF
TGCAGTGCTAGGCTGGTAGCGGGTCTCAATGAGCAGTTCTTC
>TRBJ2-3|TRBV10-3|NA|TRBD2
CAISSRTSGISDTQYF
TGTGCCATCAGTTCCAGGACTAGCGGGATTTCAGATACGCAGTATTTT
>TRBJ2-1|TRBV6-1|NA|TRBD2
CASLLAGTSSYNEQFF
TGTGCCAGCCTACTAGCGGGCACTAGCTCCTACAATGAGCAGTTCTTC
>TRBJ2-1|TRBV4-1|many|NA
CASSQVVNEQFF
TGCGCCAGCAGCCAAGTTGTCAATGAGCAGTTCTTC
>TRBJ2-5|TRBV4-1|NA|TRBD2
CASSQGIVTGGKQETQYF
TGCGCCAGCAGCCAAGGAATTGTGACGGGAGGGAAACAAGAGACCCAGTACTTC
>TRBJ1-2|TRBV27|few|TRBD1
CASSPRQGIGYGYTF
TGTGCCAGCAGTCCCCGACAGGGTATTGGCTATGGCTACACCTTC
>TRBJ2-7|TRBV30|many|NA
CAWNRAPYEQYF
TGTGCCTGGAACAGGGCCCCCTACGAGCAGTACTTC
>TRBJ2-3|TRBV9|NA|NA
CASSVEHVVDTQYF
TGTGCCAGCAGCGTAGAACATGTTGTAGATACGCAGTATTTT
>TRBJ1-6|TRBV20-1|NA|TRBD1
CSARDSRQGDSPLHF
TGCAGTGCTAGAGATTCCCGGCAGGGGGATTCACCCCTCCACTTT
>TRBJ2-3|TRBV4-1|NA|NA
CASSQELVGSSGTDTQYF
TGCGCCAGCAGCCAAGAACTGGTGGGGAGTAGCGGCACAGATACGCAGTATTTT
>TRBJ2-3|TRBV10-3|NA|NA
CAISEAGVEDTQYF
TGTGCCATCAGTGAGGCAGGGGTAGAAGATACGCAGTATTTT
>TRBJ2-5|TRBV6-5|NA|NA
CASSYSWNSETQYF
TGTGCCAGCAGTTACTCGTGGAACTCAGAGACCCAGTACTTC
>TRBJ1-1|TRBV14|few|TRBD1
CASSQDRGGLSTEAFF
TGTGCCAGCAGCCAAGATAGAGGGGGCTTGAGCACTGAAGCTTTCTTT